This T cell receptor (beta chain) comes out of a study of regulatory T cells in long-lasting Graves disease. Study outcomes and limitations: TRBV28, TRBJ1-2 and TRBJ2-5 emerged as the favored segments in persistent disease.

The CDR3 extends over 11 amino acids. The germline V and J ends were trimmed by 1 base and 8 bases, with 2 bases remaining between them. CDR1 is LNHDA and CDR2 is SQIVND in the germline V gene (reference sequence). This clonotype was seen a handful of times. The antigen is unknown. The time point here: newly diagnosed GD, antithyroid drugs for less than 3 months. Extracted PBMC RNA gave rise to the TCR library. According to the study, TCR beta libraries were built with iRepertoire HTBI primers and CDR3-region Arm-PCR. TCRdb processed the multiplex PCR reads anew with MiXCR; each CDR3 protein has one entry. The data show around 450,000 distinct CDR3 sequences, about 15% seen once. These data were likewise used in another study, on T cells in Graves' hyperthyroidism and ophthalmopathy. This second study notes: Across 18 months, stable Graves' hyperthyroidism was marked by no progression to ophthalmopathy. A patient was excluded if there was uncontrolled infection, other autoimmune disease, pregnancy or lactation. Using the HTBI primer set, a first-round RT-PCR was run on the TCR CDR3.

This receptor was identified in a woman in her 30s with Graves disease. V usage is TRBV19 and J usage is TRBJ1-4; D is ambiguous. The source was peripheral blood mononuclear cells (PBMCs), collected at new diagnosis, from a patient treated with antithyroid drugs. CDR3: CASSIGEKLFF. In DNA, the CDR3 is TGTGCCAGTAGTATAGGCGAAAAACTGTTTTTT.